Below, one T cell receptor (beta chain) is given with its context. Antigen specificity is unknown. Before the COVID-19 pandemic, during about 2011-2019, CD4+ T cells were taken from unexposed donors. After about 11 days of culture, CD4+ T cells were isolated. Cells permitting, SARS-CoV-2 S/N and four cold-coronavirus spikes were tested on unexposed-donor CD4+ T cells. These data come from a study of CD4 T cells in relation to SARS-CoV-2 and coronaviruses. Study overall: ViraFEST: approximately 10-day antigen culture of PBMCs, then TCR beta CDR3 sequencing.

The length of the CDR3 is 20 residues. In germline, CDR1 is LGHDT, CDR2 YNNKEL (reference sequence). Trimming at V came to 1 base and at J to 6 bases, leaving 17 bases not matched to a gene. Using immunoSEQ multiplex PCR, the repertoire was profiled, and TCRdb retains in-frame clones only, with some absent. The sample carries approximately 20,000 clones, roughly 70% recorded once. The J gene is TRBJ2-4, the V gene TRBV3-1 (or the pseudogene TRBV3-2), with TRBD2 matching over 11 bases. The specimen sequenced was CD4+ T cells from PBMCs, cultured in vitro. This clonotype originated in a human donor in good health. CDR3 loop: CASSQVTSGSGAGPGNIQYF. DNA of the CDR3: TGTGCCAGCAGCCAAGTTACTAGCGGGAGCGGTGCGGGGCCCGGAAACATTCAGTACTTC.